A selection of T cell receptor beta chains follows, all from one sample in a study of T and B cells in COVID-19 patients. TCRdb reprocessed the multiplex PCR reads with MiXCR, giving one entry per CDR3 protein. The data contain around 6,000 distinct CDR3 sequences, 27% of them singletons. The sequenced material came from blood. The origin of the receptors is a human donor with active COVID-19. The donor label of this sample is uncertain. Both conserved end residues are part of each CDR3. A D gene is named only where the DNA matches it firmly.

TRBV10-3,NA,TRBJ2-7,14,CATKTGAGSNEQYF,TGTGCCACCAAGACCGGGGCAGGGTCTAACGAGCAGTACTTC